Detailed here is one T cell receptor beta chain. Generated by immunoSEQ multiplex PCR, the TCRdb table keeps only in-frame clones and is missing some. The data hold hundreds of thousands of clones, with approximately 86% observed a single time. Participants, about 18 to 90 years old, spanned about 26 US areas. Cohort allocation depended upon clinical history that participants reported. This sample is drawn from a study of blood T cell repertoires in COVID-19. Per germline, CDR1 SEHNR and CDR2 FQNEAQ (reference sequence). Losses at the gene ends were 6 bases for V and 4 bases for J; bases not matched to a gene: 11. This CDR3 is built from 16 residues.

Sequencing was carried out using PBMCs or T cells enriched from blood (not recorded which). This receptor was identified in a woman between 45 and 60 years old who had recovered from COVID-19. The V gene is TRBV7-9, the J gene TRBJ1-4, with 7 bases fitting TRBD1. CDR3 residues: CASSLRSTGFNEKLFF. The CDR3 nucleotides read TGTGCCAGCAGTCTTAGGTCGACAGGGTTTAATGAAAAACTGTTTTTT.